This TCR beta chain is from a study of T-cell reconstitution after alpha-beta-depleted transplantation in children. Using unique molecular identifiers, the investigators prepared the TCRbeta library. TCRdb recomputed calls from the PCR reads with MiXCR, one row per CDR3 protein. Of some 400,000 distinct CDR3 sequences listed, over 20% are singletons. The CDR3 is made up of 14 amino acids. With 4 bases clipped from V and 5 bases from J, the junction kept 4 bases outside the gene matches. From germline, CDR1 is SGHRS and CDR2 YFSETQ. The chain recombines TRBV5-1 with TRBJ2-1; 9 bases agree with TRBD1. This specimen consisted of PBMCs from the stem cell graft donor, obtained from the stem cell graft. The sequence was collected from a human donor who donated a stem cell graft to a child with acute myeloid leukemia. Here the CDR3 DNA reads TGCGCCAGCAGCCGACAGGGGGTCGACAATGAGCAGTTCTTC. Translating gives CASSRQGVDNEQFF. Full variable domain (rest looked up from reference TRBV5-1 and TRBJ2-1): KAGVTQTPRYLIKTRGQQVTLSCSPISGHRSVSWYQQTPGQGLQFLFEYFSETQRNKGNFPGRFSGRQFSNSRSEMNVSTLELGDSALYLCASSRQGVDNEQFFGPGTRLTVL.